Listed below are T cell receptor beta chains from one sample, sequenced in a study of CD8 T cells in ankylosing spondylitis. A single record per CDR3 protein comes from TCRdb applying MiXCR to the 5' RACE reads. This table holds about 800,000 distinct CDR3 sequences, over 9.5% found once. Sequenced material: blood, either unsorted or a sorted T cell fraction (not recorded which). These receptors all come from a male donor with ankylosing spondylitis. Both conserved end residues are part of each CDR3. D genes are given only for firm matches. Some rows mark clone size as missing; the rest say once, few, many or name a class of expanded clone.

d_call	v_call	clone_size	j_call	cdr3_nt	cdr3_aa
-	TRBV7-9	many	TRBJ2-3	TGTGCCAGCAGCTTATCGGTAGGAGATACGCAGTATTTT	CASSLSVGDTQYF
-	TRBV12-3/TRBV12-4	-	TRBJ1-4	TGTGCCAGCAGTTTGGGGGCGCTTCAAGGAAAACTGTTTTTT	CASSLGALQGKLFF
TRBD1	TRBV10-3	-	TRBJ1-2	TGTGCCATCAGTGAGACGACACAGGGGTTTGATGGCTACACCTTC	CAISETTQGFDGYTF
-	TRBV28	few	TRBJ2-4	TGTGCCAGCAGCGGAAAGTTAGTTAGCAAAAACATTCAGTACTTC	CASSGKLVSKNIQYF
-	TRBV10-3	-	TRBJ1-1	TGTGCCATCAGGCTCAGGGAGAACACTGAAGCTTTCTTT	CAIRLRENTEAFF
-	TRBV15	many	TRBJ2-7	TGTGCCACCAGCAGAGATAGCAAGGACTTCTACGAGCAGTACTTC	CATSRDSKDFYEQYF
-	TRBV5-1	-	TRBJ2-7	TGCGCCAGCAGCTCACAGGGCACGAGCTCCTACGAGCAGTACTTC	CASSSQGTSSYEQYF
-	TRBV4-2	few	TRBJ2-5	TGTGCCAGCAGCCAGCAAAGTTGGCAGGGGGGAGAGACCCAGTACTTC	CASSQQSWQGGETQYF
-	TRBV10-3	-	TRBJ2-1	TGTGCCATCAGTCTTGATTCGGTAGTCGAGAGGACCCGGCTTTTACAATCGGAGCAGTTCTTC	CAISLDSVVERTRLLQSEQFF
-	TRBV4-1	few	TRBJ2-1	TGCGCCAGCAGCCAAGCCGAGAACTCCTACAATGAGCAGTTCTTC	CASSQAENSYNEQFF
TRBD1	TRBV24-1	many	TRBJ2-2	TGTGCCACCAGTGATCCGGGACAGTTTATTAACGGGGAGCTGTTTTTT	CATSDPGQFINGELFF
-	TRBV12-3/TRBV12-4	few	TRBJ1-2	TGTGCCAGCAGTAGGGGTGACTACTATGGCTACACCTTC	CASSRGDYYGYTF
-	TRBV7-2	-	TRBJ2-7	TGTGCCAGCAGCCTCGGTATGGGCTACGAGCAGTACTTC	CASSLGMGYEQYF
-	TRBV6-1	many	TRBJ2-3	TGTGCCAGCAGCCGGGCCCTCGAGCGCACAGATACGCAGTATTTT	CASSRALERTDTQYF
-	TRBV18	-	TRBJ2-3	TGTGCCAGCTCACCACCGAAAGGAACAGATACGCAGTATTTT	CASSPPKGTDTQYF
-	TRBV20-1	-	TRBJ2-5	TGCAGTGCCCCGAAGGGTACCTCGGAGACCCAGTACTTC	CSAPKGTSETQYF
-	TRBV7-2	many	TRBJ2-1	TGTGCCAGCAGTCACAATGAGCAGTTCTTC	CASSHNEQFF
TRBD1	TRBV20-1	few	TRBJ2-7	TGCAGTGCCAATGGCCGGGACAGGGACCCCTACGAGCAGTACTTC	CSANGRDRDPYEQYF
-	TRBV28	few	TRBJ2-3	TGTGCCAGCAGTTTCAGGAGCGGGAGCACAGATACGCAGTATTTT	CASSFRSGSTDTQYF
-	TRBV20-1	-	TRBJ1-1	TGCAGTGCACCCAGGAGGGGGTCGGGGAACACTGAAGCTTTCTTT	CSAPRRGSGNTEAFF
-	TRBV29-1	few	TRBJ1-2	TGCAGCGTTGGAAGAGGGGCGACGCGTGGCTACACCTTC	CSVGRGATRGYTF
TRBD2	TRBV20-1	few	TRBJ2-1	TGCAGTGCTAGAGAAATGGGAGGGCCGAGGGACAATGAGCAGTTCTTC	CSAREMGGPRDNEQFF
TRBD2	TRBV29-1	few	TRBJ2-1	TGCAGCGCCCTGGGACTAGCGGGGGCCCAAGAGTTCTTC	CSALGLAGAQEFF
-	TRBV3-1	few	TRBJ1-6	TGTGCCAGCAGCCAAGGTCGGTTGGGGGCCCTCCACTTT	CASSQGRLGALHF
TRBD1	TRBV20-1	-	TRBJ1-4	TGCAGTGCTAGAACGGGACAGGAGAATGAAAAACTGTTTTTT	CSARTGQENEKLFF
-	TRBV5-1	few	TRBJ2-7	TGCGCCAGCAGCTTGGATGGACAGACCTACGAGCAGTACTTC	CASSLDGQTYEQYF
-	TRBV6-1	few	TRBJ1-2	TGTGCCAGCACCCTGGGCCGATATGGCTACACCTTC	CASTLGRYGYTF
-	TRBV6-2/TRBV6-3	many	TRBJ2-1	TGTGCCAGCAGTTACGCCCGACTTTACAATGAGCAGTTCTTC	CASSYARLYNEQFF
TRBD1	TRBV6-1	-	TRBJ1-2	TGTGCCAGCAGTGCAGGGGGGCGCTGGGGCTACACCTTC	CASSAGGRWGYTF
-	TRBV6-1	few	TRBJ2-7	TGTGCCAGCACTAAAGTGGGATACTCCTACGAGCAGTACTTC	CASTKVGYSYEQYF
-	TRBV6-2/TRBV6-3	-	TRBJ2-1	TGTGCCAGCAGAGGGGACCAAGGCAGGAACAATGAGCAGTTCTTC	CASRGDQGRNNEQFF
-	TRBV24-1	many	TRBJ2-2	TGTGCCACCAGTGACCCCATGGGGACCGGGGAGCTGTTTTTT	CATSDPMGTGELFF
-	TRBV7-9	-	TRBJ1-2	TGTGCCAGCAGTTTTTACTCGGGGGCCAACTATGGCTACACCTTC	CASSFYSGANYGYTF
TRBD2	TRBV5-1	-	TRBJ2-2	TGCGCCAGCACGGGGGGGGGACCCCACACCGGGGAGCTGTTTTTT	CASTGGGPHTGELFF
-	TRBV5-1	few	TRBJ2-6	TGCGCCAGCAGCTTGGGTCGTACCTGGGGCTCTGGGGCCAACGTCCTGACTTTC	CASSLGRTWGSGANVLTF
-	TRBV6-2/TRBV6-3	-	TRBJ1-1	TGTGCCAGCATGAGTGCAGGGGCGGAAGGAAAAACTGAAGCTTTCTTT	CASMSAGAEGKTEAFF
TRBD2	TRBV7-2	many	TRBJ2-7	TGTGCCAGCAGCTTTAGCGGGAGGGCCTTCTTCGACGAGCAGTACTTC	CASSFSGRAFFDEQYF